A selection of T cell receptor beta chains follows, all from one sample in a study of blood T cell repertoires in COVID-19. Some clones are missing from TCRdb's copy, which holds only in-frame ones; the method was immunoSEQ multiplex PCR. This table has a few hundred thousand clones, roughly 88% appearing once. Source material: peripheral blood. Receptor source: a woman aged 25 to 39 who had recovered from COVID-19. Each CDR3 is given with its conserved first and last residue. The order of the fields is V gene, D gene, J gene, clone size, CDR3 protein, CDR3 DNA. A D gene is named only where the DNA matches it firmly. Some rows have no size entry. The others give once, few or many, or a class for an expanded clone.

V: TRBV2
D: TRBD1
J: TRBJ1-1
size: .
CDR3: CASSEDGQANTEAFF
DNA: TGTGCCAGCAGTGAAGATGGACAGGCGAACACTGAAGCTTTCTTT

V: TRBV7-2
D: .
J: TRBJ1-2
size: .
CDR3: CASSLDPQGINYGYTF
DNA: TGTGCCAGCAGCTTAGACCCCCAGGGTATTAACTATGGCTACACCTTC

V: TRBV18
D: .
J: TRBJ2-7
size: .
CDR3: CASSPTVSYEQYF
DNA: TGTGCCAGCTCACCGACAGTCTCCTACGAGCAGTACTTC

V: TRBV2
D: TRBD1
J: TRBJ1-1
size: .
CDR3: CASKGGTYTEAFF
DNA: TGTGCCAGCAAAGGGGGCACTTACACTGAAGCTTTCTTT

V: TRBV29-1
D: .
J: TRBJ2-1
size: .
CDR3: CSVGLYNEQFF
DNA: TGCAGCGTCGGACTGTACAATGAGCAGTTCTTC

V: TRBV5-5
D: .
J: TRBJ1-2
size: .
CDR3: CASSLSGEDYGYTF
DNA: TGTGCCAGCAGCTTATCTGGGGAGGACTATGGCTACACCTTC

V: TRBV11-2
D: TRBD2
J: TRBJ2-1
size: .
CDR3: CASSRTSGAYEQFF
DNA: TGTGCCAGCAGTCGGACTAGCGGGGCCTATGAGCAGTTCTTC

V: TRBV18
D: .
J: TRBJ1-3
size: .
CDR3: CASSPGSGNTIYF
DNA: TGTGCCAGCTCACCGGGGAGCGGAAACACCATATATTTT

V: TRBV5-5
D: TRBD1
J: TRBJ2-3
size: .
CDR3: CATDRGRYTDTQYF
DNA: TGTGCCACGGACAGGGGAAGGTACACAGATACGCAGTATTTT

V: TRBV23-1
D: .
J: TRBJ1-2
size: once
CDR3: CASSQSVWGRIGGVGYTF
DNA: TGCGCCAGCAGTCAATCGGTCTGGGGACGAATTGGAGGGGTGGGCTACACCTTC

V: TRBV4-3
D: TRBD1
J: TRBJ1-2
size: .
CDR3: CASSQGDRGDYGYTF
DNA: TGCGCCAGCAGCCAAGGGGACAGGGGTGACTATGGCTACACCTTC

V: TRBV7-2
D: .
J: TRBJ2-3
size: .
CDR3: CASSLLSGRTDTQYF
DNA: TGTGCCAGCAGCTTACTGAGCGGACGCACAGATACGCAGTATTTT

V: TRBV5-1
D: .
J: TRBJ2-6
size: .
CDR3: CASSRAGISGANVLTF
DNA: TGCGCCAGCAGCCGGGCGGGGATCTCTGGGGCCAACGTCCTGACTTTC

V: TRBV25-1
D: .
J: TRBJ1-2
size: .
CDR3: CASSEADYGYTF
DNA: TGTGCCAGCAGTGAGGCCGACTATGGCTACACCTTC

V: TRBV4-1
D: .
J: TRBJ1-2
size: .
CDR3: CASSQVLTDNYGYTF
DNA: TGCGCCAGCAGCCAAGTACTAACCGACAACTATGGCTACACCTTC

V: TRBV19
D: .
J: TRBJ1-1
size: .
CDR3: CASSIGGLTEAFF
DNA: TGTGCCAGTAGTATCGGCGGCCTGACTGAAGCTTTCTTT

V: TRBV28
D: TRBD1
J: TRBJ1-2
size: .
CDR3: CASSLGGQGRGGYTF
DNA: TGTGCCAGCAGCCTAGGGGGACAGGGGAGGGGTGGCTACACCTTC

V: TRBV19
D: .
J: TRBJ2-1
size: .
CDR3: CASKVGGSYNEQFF
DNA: TGTGCCAGTAAGGTGGGGGGCTCCTACAATGAGCAGTTCTTC

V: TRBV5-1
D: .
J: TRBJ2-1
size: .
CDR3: CASRDSNSGEQFF
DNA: TGCGCCAGCAGGGACAGTAACTCCGGTGAGCAGTTCTTC

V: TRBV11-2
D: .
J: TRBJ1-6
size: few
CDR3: CASSLPGSPLHF
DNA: TGTGCCAGCAGCTTACCGGGTTCACCCCTCCACTTT

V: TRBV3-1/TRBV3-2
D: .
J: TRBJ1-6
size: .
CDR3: CASSQIEARQGFYSPLHF
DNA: TGTGCCAGCAGCCAAATCGAAGCGAGGCAGGGTTTTTATTCACCCCTCCACTTT

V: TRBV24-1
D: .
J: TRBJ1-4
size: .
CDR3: CATSDDRWGEKLFF
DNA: TGTGCCACCAGTGACGACAGGTGGGGTGAAAAACTGTTTTTT

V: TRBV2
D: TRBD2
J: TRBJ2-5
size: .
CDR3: CASRASGGDIETQYF
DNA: TGTGCCAGCAGAGCTAGCGGGGGAGACATTGAGACCCAGTACTTC

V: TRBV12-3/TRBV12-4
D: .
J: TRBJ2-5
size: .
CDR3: CASSESSETQYF
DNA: TGTGCCAGCAGTGAGTCTTCGGAGACCCAGTACTTC

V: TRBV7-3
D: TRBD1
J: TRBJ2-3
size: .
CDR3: CASSLVGTGGGTDTQYF
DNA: TGTGCCAGCAGCTTAGTCGGGACAGGGGGAGGCACAGATACGCAGTATTTT

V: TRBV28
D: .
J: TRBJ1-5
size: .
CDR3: CASSPINGQPQHF
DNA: TGTGCCAGCAGCCCCATAAATGGCCAGCCCCAGCATTTT

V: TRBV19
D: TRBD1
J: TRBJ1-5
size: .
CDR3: CTSSLGQRNQPQHF
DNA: TGTACCAGTAGTCTGGGACAGCGCAATCAGCCCCAGCATTTT

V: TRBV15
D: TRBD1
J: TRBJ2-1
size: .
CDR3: CATTTGETYNEQFF
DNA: TGTGCCACCACGACAGGGGAGACATACAATGAGCAGTTCTTC

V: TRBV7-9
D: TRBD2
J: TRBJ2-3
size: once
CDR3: CASSLTSGRTDTQYF
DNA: TGTGCCAGCAGCTTGACTAGCGGCCGCACAGATACGCAGTATTTT

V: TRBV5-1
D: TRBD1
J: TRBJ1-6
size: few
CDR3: CASSLENRGYHNSPLHF
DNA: TGCGCCAGCAGCTTGGAAAACAGGGGATACCATAATTCACCCCTCCACTTT

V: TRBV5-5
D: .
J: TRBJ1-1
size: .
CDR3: CASSLRDTFMNTEAFF
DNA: TGTGCCAGCAGCTTGCGCGACACTTTCATGAACACTGAAGCTTTCTTT

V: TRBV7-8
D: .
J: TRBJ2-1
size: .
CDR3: CASSSLREQFF
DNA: TGTGCCAGCAGCTCACTGAGGGAGCAGTTCTTC

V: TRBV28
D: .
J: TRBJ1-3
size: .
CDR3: CGGADTSGNTIYF
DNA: TGTGGTGGTGCGGACACCTCTGGAAACACCATATATTTT

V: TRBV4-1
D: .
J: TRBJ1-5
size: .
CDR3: CASSRRMRETGNQPQHF
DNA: TGCGCCAGCAGCCGAAGAATGAGGGAAACGGGCAATCAGCCCCAGCATTTT